Listed here is a single T cell receptor (beta chain). Antigen specificity is unknown. Amplification used 60 Vbeta primers and 13 Jbeta primers. Generated by immunoSEQ multiplex PCR, the TCRdb table keeps only in-frame clones and is missing some. The profile shows around 120,000 clones, roughly 80% of them singletons. This specimen belongs to a study of cytomegalovirus exposure and HLA in healthy donors. Study-wide points: Clonal expansion was found to be greater in HLA-associated TCR beta chains than in equally common others in a later analysis.

This clonotype originated in a man in his 60s in good health and CMV-seropositive. The source material was PBMCs.

The CDR3 region is CASRSGGSLAFF. CDR3 sequence (DNA): TGTGCCAGCAGATCAGGGGGCTCGTTAGCTTTCTTT. V gene TRBV28 combines with J gene TRBJ1-1; 8 positions match TRBD1. The V gene's germline CDR1 is MDHEN and CDR2 SYDVKM. V shed 6 bases and J 10 bases; nucleotides not matched to a gene: 7. CDR3 length: 12 residues.